A single sample gave rise to the 26 T cell receptor beta chains below, sequenced in a study of human T cells and chemical hapten exposure. One entry per CDR3 protein results from TCRdb running MiXCR on the RACE reads. The repertoire holds 97,000 or so distinct CDR3 sequences, with 25% to 30% as singletons. Time point specified: patch test 3, about 24 weeks after DPC sensitization. Sample treatment: therapeutic diphenylcyclopropenone sensitization with weekly scalp DPC. The specimen was whole blood, collected in connection with sensitization to the hapten diphenylcyclopropenone (DPC). These receptors were taken from a middle-aged man with alopecia areata. Some clones in this sample may be carry-over from other donors' samples.

The chain combines TRBV7-6 with TRBJ2-5; D possibly matches TRBD1 or TRBD2 (5 bases each). V was shortened by 3 bases and J by 5 bases, with 7 bases between the two germline ends. Germline lookup yields CDR1 SGHVS and CDR2 FNYEAQ. The CDR3 covers 12 residues. CDR3 amino acids: CASSFEGETQYF. DNA for the CDR3: TGTGCCAGCAGCTTCGAGGGGGAGACCCAGTACTTC.

This clonotype was found a few times. Here the CDR3 reads CASSQGRVPSYEQYF. CDR3 nucleotide sequence: TGCGCCAGCAGCCAAGGAAGAGTGCCGTCCTACGAGCAGTACTTC. This chain links TRBV4-1 with TRBJ2-7; D not certain. The CDR3 consists of 15 residues. The ends were cut back, 1 base at V and 1 base at J, with 11 bases in the middle. Germline values: CDR1 MGHRA, CDR2 YSYEKL.

This chain joins TRBV3-1 and TRBJ2-7; 11 bases line up with TRBD1. V dropped 1 base and J dropped 7; count of bases not matched to a gene: 12. CDR3 length: 17 amino acids. Germline V CDR1 and CDR2: LGHDT, YNNKEL (reference sequence). This CDR3 reads CASSQGSGTGTGGEQYF. The DNA of the CDR3 is TGTGCCAGCAGCCAAGGATCTGGCACGGGGACAGGGGGTGAGCAGTACTTC.

In this sample, this clonotype turned up a few times. This sequence joins TRBV14 and TRBJ2-1; D uncertain. Germline CDR1 is SGHDN and CDR2 is FVKESK. The CDR3 sequence is 14 residues long. V was trimmed by 2 bases and J by 9 bases, leaving 14 bases between them. As DNA, the CDR3 is TGTGCCAGCAGCCAAACCCGCTGGGGTGGTGAGCAGTTCTTC. Protein sequence: CASSQTRWGGEQFF.

The table lists this clonotype with a few counts. V gene TRBV9 combines with J gene TRBJ2-7; no firm D call. CDR1 is SGDLS and CDR2 is YYNGEE in the germline V gene. Trimming pared 0 bases from V and 0 bases from J, leaving 13 bases between. The CDR3 runs 16 residues. The CDR3 is CASSVDPGGSSYEQYF. Written as DNA, the CDR3 is TGTGCCAGCAGCGTAGATCCGGGCGGAAGCTCCTACGAGCAGTACTTC.

This rearrangement joins TRBV6-5 to TRBJ1-5, with D maybe TRBD1 (6 bases). The CDR3 contains 15 residues. The V and J ends lost 0 bases and 5 bases respectively, with 11 bases between them. Germline loops: CDR1 MNHEY, CDR2 SVGAGI. The CDR3 sequence: CASSYSRGGDQPQHF. DNA of the CDR3: TGTGCCAGCAGTTACTCGAGAGGGGGAGATCAGCCCCAGCATTTT.

This chain joins TRBV5-1 and TRBJ2-7; D gene unclear. Trimming cost V 0 bases and J 5 bases, with 15 bases left between them. Germline loops: CDR1 SGHRS, CDR2 YFSETQ. This CDR3 spans 15 amino acids. CDR3 bases: TGCGCCAGCAGCTTGGGTTGGGCACTCCAAGACGAGCAGTACTTC. This codes for CASSLGWALQDEQYF.

The genes are TRBV6-2 or TRBV6-3 and TRBJ1-2; no clear D. Germline V CDR1 and CDR2: MNHEY, SVGEGT. V was cut by 5 bases and J by 2 bases, with 9 bases left in between. The CDR3 totals 13 residues. The CDR3 nucleotides read TGTGCCAGCAGTCACCAGGTGAACTATGGCTACACCTTC. Protein: CASSHQVNYGYTF.

There are a few counts of this clonotype. The chain carries TRBV18 and TRBJ2-7, with 10 bases aligning to TRBD2. CDR1 is KGHSH, CDR2 LQKENI, per germline. The junction had 4 bases not matched to a gene; V was cut back by 5 bases and J by 0 bases. This CDR3 has 15 residues. The CDR3 sequence: CASSRTSGFSYEQYF. The CDR3 bases are TGTGCCAGCTCAAGGACTAGCGGTTTCTCCTACGAGCAGTACTTC.

J is TRBJ1-1 and V is TRBV11-2; 7 nucleotides align to TRBD1. The CDR3 has 15 amino acids. V gave up 6 bases and J gave up 0 bases; unmatched junction bases: 7. Germline V CDR1 and CDR2: SGHAT, FQNNGV. The CDR3 loop is CASSSVGTVNTEAFF. In DNA, the CDR3 is TGTGCCAGCAGTTCAGTCGGGACAGTGAACACTGAAGCTTTCTTT.

This clonotype was detected a few times. The rearrangement links TRBV27 to TRBJ2-5, with a possible D match to TRBD2 (7 bases). The V end was cut by 8 bases, the J end by 7 bases, with 20 bases between. This CDR3 comprises 14 residues. From germline, CDR1 is MNHEY and CDR2 SMNVEV (reference sequence). CDR3 DNA sequence: TGTGCCAGCCGGACAGTTCGCGAGCGGGGGACCCAGTACTTC. It yields the protein CASRTVRERGTQYF.

The J gene is TRBJ2-3, the V gene TRBV30; 7 bases line up with TRBD2. Germline V lookup: CDR1 GTSNPN, CDR2 SVGIG (reference sequence). The trim removed 5 bases at V and 4 bases at J, leaving 6 bases unmatched. The CDR3 loop spans 13 amino acids. The chain's CDR3 is CAWRGETPDTQYF. CDR3 in DNA: TGTGCCTGGCGGGGGGAGACCCCAGATACGCAGTATTTT. The entire variable domain, with the rest obtained from reference TRBV30 and TRBJ2-3, is as follows: SQTIHQWPATLVQPVGSPLSLECTVEGTSNPNLYWYRQAAGRGLQLLFYSVGIGQISSEVPQNLSASRPQDRQFILSSKKLLLSDSGFYLCAWRGETPDTQYFGPGTRLTVL.

This chain uses TRBV3-1 with TRBJ2-1; 11 bases agree with TRBD1. This CDR3 has 15 amino acids. Germline V gene sequence: CDR1 LGHDT, CDR2 YNNKEL (reference sequence). Trimming took 4 bases from V and 7 from J; bases not matched to a gene: 6. CDR3 DNA: TGTGCCAGCAGCCGAACCGGGACAGGGGGAAATGAGCAGTTCTTC. Amino acids: CASSRTGTGGNEQFF.

This clonotype was recorded a few times. This chain joins TRBV11-2 and TRBJ2-1; D remains ambiguous. The V gene lost 5 bases and the J gene lost 9 bases, with 11 bases spanning the gap. The germline V gene has CDR1 SGHAT and CDR2 FQNNGV. The CDR3 runs to 12 residues. The CDR3 DNA is TGTGCCAGCAGCCCTGGGTTTACTGAGCAGTTCTTC. Translated, it gives CASSPGFTEQFF.

This clonotype was detected a few times. The V call is TRBV5-1, the J call TRBJ2-1; the D gene is possibly TRBD1 (5 bases). The germline V gene encodes CDR1 SGHRS and CDR2 YFSETQ. CDR3 size: 14 residues. Trimming cost V 0 bases and J 6 bases, with 10 bases left between them. CDR3: CASSLVDSFNEQFF. As DNA, the CDR3 is TGCGCCAGCAGCTTGGTAGACAGCTTCAATGAGCAGTTCTTC.

The chain uses TRBV6-1 and TRBJ2-3, with D uncertain. Looked up from germline, CDR1 is MNHNS and CDR2 is SASEGT. Trimming took 6 bases from V and 0 from J, leaving 13 bases between them. This CDR3 comprises 15 residues. This CDR3 is CASSFKVQSTDTQYF. The CDR3 DNA reads as TGTGCCAGCAGCTTCAAGGTCCAGAGCACAGATACGCAGTATTTT.

CDR3 DNA: TGTGCCAGCAGTCGGGGACCAGCAGGCCCCTACGAGCAGTACTTC. It translates to CASSRGPAGPYEQYF. The rearrangement links TRBV6-5 to TRBJ2-7; TRBD1 or TRBD2 may be the D gene (5 bases each). The CDR3 covers 15 residues. From germline, CDR1 is MNHEY and CDR2 SVGAGI. Trimming shortened V by 5 bases and J by 2 bases, and 16 bases separated the two germline ends.

This clonotype has ten or more counts. The chain is built from TRBV3-1 and TRBJ2-3, with 9 bases lining up with TRBD1. In germline, CDR1 is LGHDT, CDR2 YNNKEL (reference sequence). The CDR3 is 13 amino acids. The V segment lost 4 bases and the J segment 14 bases; nucleotides outside the gene matches: 10. The CDR3 nucleotides read TGTGCCAGCAGCCGGGACCGGGACAGGGCTCGGTATTTT. Encoded protein: CASSRDRDRARYF.

J is TRBJ1-5 and V is TRBV6-1; possibly TRBD1 for D (6 bases). Germline V CDR1 and CDR2: MNHNS, SASEGT. Trimming cost V 10 bases and J 9 bases, with 28 bases left between them. This CDR3 is built from 16 residues. The CDR3 DNA sequence: TGTGCCACCTACGAGGGGGGGGGAAGGGTAAATGTGCCCCAGCATTTT. It encodes CATYEGGGRVNVPQHF.

The chain combines TRBV7-2 with TRBJ1-4; D not certain. Trimming removed 4 bases from V and 4 bases from J, with 7 bases in between. Germline loops: CDR1 SGHTA, CDR2 FQGNSA. The CDR3 consists of 13 residues. The CDR3 sequence: CASSSAFNEKLFF. CDR3 sequence (DNA): TGTGCCAGCAGCTCCGCATTTAATGAAAAACTGTTTTTT. The variable domain in full, completed from reference TRBV7-2 and TRBJ1-4, reads GAGVSQSPSNKVTEKGKDVELRCDPISGHTALYWYRQSLGQGLEFLIYFQGNSAPDKSGLPSDRFSAERTGGSVSTLTIQRTQQEDSAVYLCASSSAFNEKLFFGSGTQLSVL.

This clonotype has a handful of counts. V is TRBV5-1 and J is TRBJ2-1; 7 nucleotides line up with TRBD2. This CDR3 spans 14 amino acids. The junction had 4 bases not matched to a gene; V was cut back by 0 bases and J by 7 bases. The V gene's germline CDR1 is SGHRS and CDR2 YFSETQ. The CDR3 sequence: CASSLGGSVNEQFF. CDR3 coding DNA: TGCGCCAGCAGCTTGGGCGGGAGTGTGAATGAGCAGTTCTTC.

The V and J genes are TRBV29-1 and TRBJ2-5, with 7 positions matching TRBD2. This CDR3 is 14 amino acids long. Trimming removed 7 bases from V and 3 bases from J; junction bases left unmatched: 11. Germline V gives CDR1 SQVTM, CDR2 ANQGSEA. The CDR3 sequence: CSAIPPGGKETQYF. Here the CDR3 DNA reads TGCAGCGCCATCCCCCCCGGGGGGAAAGAGACCCAGTACTTC. Filled out from reference TRBV29-1 and TRBJ2-5, the complete variable domain reads SAVISQKPSRDICQRGTSLTIQCQVDSQVTMMFWYRQQPGQSLTLIATANQGSEATYESGFVIDKFPISRPNLTFSTLTVSNMSPEDSSIYLCSAIPPGGKETQYFGPGTRLLVL.

This clonotype was detected a few times. The chain employs TRBV12-3 or TRBV12-4 and TRBJ1-4, with TRBD1 identical over 10 bases. The CDR3 covers 15 residues. Trimming cost V 6 bases and J 5 bases; bases outside gene matches: 6. CDR3 DNA: TGTGCCAGCAGCCCCGGGGGACAGGGGAATGAAAAACTGTTTTTT. It codes for CASSPGGQGNEKLFF.

The J gene is TRBJ2-7, the V gene TRBV7-9; TRBD2 aligns across 8 bases. CDR1 and CDR2 from the germline V gene are SEHNR and FQNEAQ (reference sequence). The trim removed 6 bases at V and 0 bases at J, leaving 4 bases unmatched. The CDR3 extends over 14 amino acids. The CDR3 sequence is CASSREGSSYEQYF. The CDR3 nucleotides are TGTGCCAGCAGTCGGGAGGGGAGCTCCTACGAGCAGTACTTC.

The chain couples TRBV20-1 to TRBJ2-3, with D perhaps matching TRBD2 (5 bases). The germline CDR1 and CDR2 sequences are DFQATT and SNEGSKA (reference sequence). The ends were cut back, 5 bases at V and 0 bases at J, with 12 bases in the middle. This CDR3 has 14 residues. The CDR3 DNA reads TGCAGTGCTGGCGAGGGTAGGAGCACAGATACGCAGTATTTT. This encodes CSAGEGRSTDTQYF.

Here the CDR3 reads CSGGSYNSPLHF. DNA for the CDR3: TGCAGTGGGGGTTCCTATAATTCACCCCTCCACTTT. V is TRBV20-1 and J is TRBJ1-6; D is unclear. Germline V gene lookup returns CDR1 DFQATT and CDR2 SNEGSKA (reference sequence). The CDR3 runs to 12 residues. The V end was cut by 7 bases, the J end by 1 base, with 5 bases between.